The following is a T cell receptor (beta chain) sequence with its context. Its antigen is unidentified. The ends were cut back, 2 bases at V and 1 base at J, with 10 bases in the middle. The CDR3 runs to 15 residues. The germline V gene encodes CDR1 SGHDN and CDR2 FVKESK. Clones were read by immunoSEQ multiplex PCR, and TCRdb kept only the in-frame ones, dropping some. The profile shows about 69,000 clones, 90% of them singletons. The data belong to a study of OX40 agonist ivuxolimab in advanced cancers. Overall study findings and caveats: It was not determined which antigens were specifically recognized by the peripheral T cells that had undergone clonal expansion.

Autoimmune disease history or systemic immunosuppression meant exclusion. The chain recombines TRBV14 with TRBJ2-3, with D perhaps being TRBD1 or TRBD2 (5 bases each). The sample in question was CD4+ or CD8+ T cells sorted from blood, obtained in a trial of the OX40 agonist ivuxolimab. This TCR came from an adult with an advanced solid tumor such as melanoma, head and neck, liver or kidney cancer. As DNA, the CDR3 is TGTGCCAGCAGCCAATTGGGGGTCGGCACAGATACGCAGTATTTT. Amino acid sequence: CASSQLGVGTDTQYF.